The 7 T cell receptor beta chains reported below all come from one sample, sequenced in a study of blood T cell repertoires in COVID-19. The table came from immunoSEQ multiplex PCR; TCRdb's copy has only in-frame clones and leaves some out. The data hold around 28,000 clones, with 89% observed a single time. Material for sequencing was peripheral blood. Source of these receptors: a human donor in a cohort sampled during active COVID-19.

The rearrangement uses TRBV5-5 and TRBJ1-2, with D perhaps TRBD1 (5 bases). Per the germline V gene, CDR1 is SGHKS and CDR2 is YYEKEE (reference sequence). The CDR3 spans 14 residues. V lost 6 bases, J lost 8 bases, and 20 bases lay in between. The CDR3 reads CASTAGTNSYGYTF. The CDR3 nucleotides are TGTGCCAGCACTGCGGGGACTAACTCTTACGGCTACACCTTC.

The chain uses TRBV20-1 and TRBJ1-4; no clear D. The V end lost 5 bases, the J end lost 12 bases, and 13 bases lay between the germline ends. The germline V gene encodes CDR1 DFQATT and CDR2 SNEGSKA (reference sequence). CDR3 size: 11 residues. This chain's CDR3 is CSALQGQELFF. The CDR3 coding sequence is TGCAGTGCTCTACAAGGTCAGGAACTGTTTTTT.

The rearrangement uses TRBV3-1 (or the pseudogene TRBV3-2) and TRBJ1-1; 9 nucleotides match TRBD1. Germline trimming cut 5 bases from V and 1 base from J; bases unmatched to any gene: 2. The CDR3 covers 14 residues. Germline CDR1 LGHDT, CDR2 YNNKEL (reference sequence). The CDR3 sequence is CASSLTGGNTEAFF. Written as DNA, the CDR3 is TGTGCCAGCAGCTTGACAGGGGGGAACACTGAAGCTTTCTTT.

V gene TRBV19 combines with J gene TRBJ2-3, with 8 bases identical to TRBD1. The CDR3 is made up of 14 amino acids. J gave up 4 bases and V 10 bases, and 10 bases lay outside the gene matches. The germline V gene encodes CDR1 LNHDA and CDR2 SQIVND (reference sequence). The CDR3 loop reads CATNRGERPDTQYF. For the CDR3, the DNA is TGTGCCACTAACAGGGGGGAGAGGCCAGATACGCAGTATTTT. Drawing the rest from reference TRBV19 and TRBJ2-3, the complete variable domain is DGGITQSPKYLFRKEGQNVTLSCEQNLNHDAMYWYRQDPGQGLRLIYYSQIVNDFQKGDIAEGYSVSREKKESFPLTVTSAQKNPTAFYLCATNRGERPDTQYFGPGTRLTVL.

This clone was seen only a few times. The V call is TRBV18, the J call TRBJ1-5; D remains unclear. The CDR3 covers 14 residues. CDR1 KGHSH and CDR2 LQKENI come from the germline V gene. Trimming cost V 3 bases and J 7 bases, with 13 bases left between them. The CDR3 nucleotides read TGTGCCAGCTCACCCAGGCGGGTACAGCAGCCCCAGCATTTT. Amino acid sequence: CASSPRRVQQPQHF. The full variable domain, completed using reference TRBV18 and TRBJ1-5, is NAGVMQNPRHLVRRRGQEARLRCSPMKGHSHVYWYRQLPEEGLKFMVYLQKENIIDESGMPKERFSAEFPKEGPSILRIQQVVRGDSAAYFCASSPRRVQQPQHFGDGTRLSIL.

V is TRBV2 and J is TRBJ2-7; the D gene is possibly TRBD1 (5 bases). This CDR3 comprises 12 residues. Germline V gives CDR1 SNHLY, CDR2 FYNNEI. Trimming shortened V by 3 bases and J by 9 bases, and 12 bases separated the two germline ends. CDR3 region: CASSDEQVGQYF. The CDR3 bases are TGTGCCAGCAGTGATGAACAGGTGGGGCAGTACTTC.

The V gene is TRBV7-9, the J gene TRBJ1-2, with TRBD1 identical over 9 bases. V gave up 5 bases and J gave up 6 bases; unmatched junction bases: 10. The CDR3 has 15 amino acids. Germline CDR1 SEHNR, CDR2 FQNEAQ (reference sequence). The chain's CDR3 is CASSGWTGANHGYTF. The DNA for the CDR3 is TGTGCCAGCAGCGGCTGGACAGGGGCTAATCATGGCTACACCTTC.